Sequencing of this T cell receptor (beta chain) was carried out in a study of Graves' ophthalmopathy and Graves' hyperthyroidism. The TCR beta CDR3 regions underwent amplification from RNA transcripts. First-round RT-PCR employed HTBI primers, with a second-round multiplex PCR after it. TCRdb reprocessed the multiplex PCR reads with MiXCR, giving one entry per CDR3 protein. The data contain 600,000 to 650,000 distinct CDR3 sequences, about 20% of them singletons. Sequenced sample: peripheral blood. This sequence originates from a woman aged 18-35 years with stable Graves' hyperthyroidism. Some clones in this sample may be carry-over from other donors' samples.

As DNA, the CDR3 is TGTGCCAGCAGTCCTGGGACAGGCTCGGGTGGCTACACCTTC. It yields the protein CASSPGTGSGGYTF. The chain joins TRBV12-3 or TRBV12-4 to TRBJ1-2; 8 bases fit TRBD1. Trimming removed 5 bases from V and 7 bases from J; junction bases left unmatched: 9. This CDR3 is 14 amino acids long.